This T cell receptor (beta chain) was captured in a study of CD8 T cells in ankylosing spondylitis. Via MiXCR, TCRdb re-called the 5' RACE reads, giving one row per CDR3 protein. The table lists approximately 250,000 distinct CDR3 sequences, roughly a quarter of them singletons. The V gene's germline CDR1 is KGHSH and CDR2 LQKENI. V was clipped by 3 bases and J by 4 bases; unmatched bases: 9. This CDR3 region has 17 residues. V is TRBV18 and J is TRBJ2-5, with 12 bases lining up with TRBD1. Sequencing was carried out using blood, either unsorted or a sorted T cell fraction (not recorded which). The clonotype comes from a male donor with ankylosing spondylitis or in good health (not recorded which). This CDR3 reads CASSPTKGTGGSETQYF. The CDR3 nucleotides read TGTGCCAGCTCACCTACAAAAGGGACAGGGGGCTCAGAGACCCAGTACTTC.